The TCR beta chain described here comes from a study of OX40 agonist ivuxolimab in advanced cancers. Germline CDR1 reads MGHRA; CDR2 reads YSYEKL. The ends were cut back, 2 bases at V and 11 bases at J, with 11 bases in the middle. This CDR3 contains 12 residues. Method: immunoSEQ multiplex PCR; TCRdb's copy keeps in-frame clones and lacks some. The sample records under 90,000 clones, roughly nine tenths being singletons. The clonotype was recovered from an adult with an advanced solid tumor such as melanoma, head and neck, liver or kidney cancer. Sequencing was performed on CD4+ or CD8+ T cells sorted from blood, taken in a trial of the OX40 agonist ivuxolimab. The V call is TRBV4-1, the J call TRBJ2-3; TRBD1 might be the D (5 bases). In DNA form, the CDR3 reads TGCGCCAGCAGCCAACGGTACACAGGGCAGTATTTT. This translates into CASSQRYTGQYF.